This paragraph covers one T cell receptor (beta chain) sequence. This sample was taken from a study of blood T cell repertoires in COVID-19. Study summary: Spain, Italy and the United States supplied samples that represented acute and convalescent COVID-19. PBMCs, B-cell-depleted T cells, or T cells provided the cDNA or gDNA that made up the material.

V was clipped by 5 bases and J by 0 bases, with 13 bases between them. The CDR3 sequence is 15 residues long. The germline CDR1 and CDR2 sequences are SEHNR and FQNEAQ (reference sequence). Original processing methods: Cell counts per sample came from amplifying reference gene primers. Profiling relied on immunoSEQ multiplex PCR, and the TCRdb table lists in-frame clones only, not all of them. V and J calls plus clone size are reproduced from that table; the DNA served to infer D and trimming. Of under 250,000 clones listed, roughly 80% are singletons. The sequenced sample consisted of peripheral blood. The chain combines TRBV7-9 with TRBJ2-5, with D perhaps matching TRBD1 (6 bases). The source is a woman between 70 and 85 years old with acute or convalescent COVID-19. This chain's CDR3 is CASSRIGQYQETQYF. In nucleotides, the CDR3 is TGTGCCAGCAGCCGCATCGGACAGTACCAAGAGACCCAGTACTTC.